This T cell receptor beta chain was identified in a study of graft-versus-host responses after intestinal transplantation. The overall study: Each patient got anti-thymocyte globulin induction, then tacrolimus and steroids for around 3 years. Study results and caveats: Investigators detected GvH clones in recipient marrow, with some emerging earlier in ileum or blood.

The table came from immunoSEQ multiplex PCR; TCRdb's copy has only in-frame clones and leaves some out. The sample shows around 110,000 clones, 90% of them seen only once. Concerning this clone: Its antigen is unknown.

This CDR3 comprises 19 residues. V lost 2 bases and J lost 7; bases outside the gene matches: 19. In germline, CDR1 is SGDLS, CDR2 YYNGEE. This clonotype originated in a human donor who received an intestinal transplant. Sample: unstimulated CD4+ T cells sorted from spleen or lymph node cells, taken before intestinal transplant. The gene calls are TRBV9 and TRBJ2-1; the match to TRBD1 covers 9 bases. The CDR3 loop reads CASSVGDRGGGVGLNEQFF. CDR3 sequence (DNA): TGTGCCAGCAGCGTTGGCGACAGGGGGGGTGGTGTTGGTTTGAATGAGCAGTTCTTC.